The 26 T cell receptor beta chains listed next were all sequenced from one sample in a study of graft-versus-host responses after intestinal transplantation. TCRdb's table, derived via immunoSEQ multiplex PCR, lists solely in-frame clones and lacks some. Counted here are more than 65,000 clones, around 92% occurring once; the ten biggest clones make up approximately 0.4%. These receptors lack a known antigen. Sequenced here: unstimulated CD8+ T cells sorted from spleen or lymph node cells, sampled before transplant. Receptor source: a human donor who was the organ donor for an intestinal transplant.

The rearrangement links TRBV27 to TRBJ1-2; 10 bases fit TRBD1. This CDR3 region has 15 residues. Germline V gene data show CDR1 as MNHEY and CDR2 as SMNVEV (reference sequence). The J segment lost 4 bases and the V segment lost 4 bases, leaving 6 bases of the junction unmatched. In DNA form, the CDR3 reads TGTGCCAGCAGTTCCCCGGGACAGGGGTTCTATGGCTACACCTTC. This sequence encodes CASSSPGQGFYGYTF.

The chain uses TRBV10-1 and TRBJ2-3; TRBD2 aligns across 8 bases. Trimming took 10 bases from V and 3 from J; bases not matched to a gene: 12. The CDR3 contains 15 residues. The germline V gene has CDR1 WNHNN and CDR2 SYGVQD (reference sequence). The CDR3 DNA sequence: TGCGCCACCTACATAGCGGGGTTGTTGACAGATACGCAGTATTTT. Translation: CATYIAGLLTDTQYF.

The rearrangement uses TRBV19 and TRBJ1-5; TRBD1 matches 7 bases. The CDR3 runs to 15 residues. Trimming removed 3 bases from V and 5 bases from J; junction bases left unmatched: 7. Looked up from germline, CDR1 is LNHDA and CDR2 is SQIVND (reference sequence). The CDR3 loop reads CASSIAWDSHQPQHF. The CDR3 bases are TGTGCCAGTAGTATCGCCTGGGACAGCCATCAGCCCCAGCATTTT.

This clone was seen a few times. The chain combines TRBV9 with TRBJ1-2; no clear D. Germline-derived CDR1 and CDR2 are SGDLS and YYNGEE. Trimming took 4 bases from V and 1 from J, leaving 14 bases between them. This CDR3 contains 15 residues. The CDR3 is CASSPGETDNYGYTF. The CDR3 coding sequence is TGTGCCAGCAGCCCTGGGGAGACGGATAACTATGGCTACACCTTC. The full variable domain, completed using reference TRBV9 and TRBJ1-2, is DSGVTQTPKHLITATGQRVTLRCSPRSGDLSVYWYQQSLDQGLQFLIQYYNGEERAKGNILERFSAQQFPDLHSELNLSSLELGDSALYFCASSPGETDNYGYTFGSGTRLTVV.

This clone was seen only once. J is TRBJ1-3 and V is TRBV7-9; unclear D gene. The CDR3 loop spans 15 amino acids. V was shortened by 3 bases and J by 0 bases, with 9 bases between the two germline ends. Germline CDR1 and CDR2: SEHNR and FQNEAQ (reference sequence). CDR3 amino acids: CASSLGAFSGNTIYF. The CDR3 DNA sequence: TGTGCCAGCAGCTTGGGAGCGTTCTCTGGAAACACCATATATTTT.

DNA for the CDR3: TGTGCCAGCACCGGGACAGGTGGGGATTGGGGGGCCACCGGGGAGCTGTTTTTT. Protein product: CASTGTGGDWGATGELFF. The J gene is TRBJ2-2, the V gene TRBV4-2; TRBD1 aligns across 8 bases. Per germline, CDR1 LGHNA and CDR2 YNFKEQ. J was trimmed by 4 bases and V by 7 bases; bases with no gene match: 17. The CDR3 has 18 amino acids.

This clone appeared once. An end of the junction does not agree with germline; a read error may underlie this. This chain uses TRBV7-3 with TRBJ2-5; weak D call: TRBD1 (5 bases). Germline V gene sequence: CDR1 SGHTA, CDR2 FQGTGA. This CDR3 spans 14 amino acids. The CDR3 spells CASSSGPPQGTQYF. The CDR3 DNA follows: TGTGCCAGCAGCTCAGGGCCCCCACAAGGGACCCAGTACTTC. Using reference TRBV7-3 and TRBJ2-5 for the parts outside the CDR3, the full variable domain is GAGVSQTPSNKVTEKGKYVELRCDPISGHTALYWYRQSLGQGPEFLIYFQGTGAADDSGLPNDRFFAVRPEGSVSTLKIQRTERGDSAVYLCASSSGPPQGTQYFGPGTRLLVL.

This chain connects TRBV11-2 to TRBJ1-2; D not certain. Germline-derived CDR1 and CDR2 are SGHAT and FQNNGV. CDR3 size: 14 residues. V gave up 5 bases and J gave up 8 bases, with 18 bases separating them. CDR3 DNA: TGTGCCAGCAGCCCCATACCCCGCGGCTGGGGCTACACCTTC. Residues: CASSPIPRGWGYTF.

The J gene is TRBJ1-2, the V gene TRBV19; weak D call: TRBD1 (6 bases). CDR3 length equals 12 residues. Germline CDR1 and CDR2: LNHDA and SQIVND (reference sequence). Trimming left V 5 bases short and J 6 bases short, with 10 bases between. The CDR3 nucleotides read TGTGCCAGTAGTCCCGGGGGGCATGGCTACACCTTC. Translated: CASSPGGHGYTF.

The V call is TRBV13, the J call TRBJ2-1, with TRBD1 identical over 10 bases. CDR3 length equals 16 residues. Germline CDR1 PRHDT, CDR2 FYEKMQ (reference sequence). Unmatched junction bases numbered 4, after V lost 0 bases and J lost 5 bases. DNA for the CDR3: TGTGCCAGCAGCTTAGGTGGGACAGGGGTTAACAATGAGCAGTTCTTC. This sequence encodes CASSLGGTGVNNEQFF.

This rearrangement joins TRBV9 to TRBJ2-1, with unresolved D. CDR1 is SGDLS and CDR2 is YYNGEE in the germline V gene. This CDR3 contains 15 residues. Trimming left V 0 bases short and J 0 bases short, with 7 bases between. For the CDR3, the DNA is TGTGCCAGCAGCGTAGGTGGCCTCTCCTACAATGAGCAGTTCTTC. This codes for CASSVGGLSYNEQFF. Full variable domain (remainder filled in from reference TRBV9 and TRBJ2-1): DSGVTQTPKHLITATGQRVTLRCSPRSGDLSVYWYQQSLDQGLQFLIQYYNGEERAKGNILERFSAQQFPDLHSELNLSSLELGDSALYFCASSVGGLSYNEQFFGPGTRLTVL.

This rearrangement joins TRBV7-6 to TRBJ2-3; D is possibly TRBD2 (6 bases). This CDR3 has 11 amino acids. In germline, CDR1 is SGHVS, CDR2 FNYEAQ. Trimming left V 8 bases short and J 3 bases short, with 6 bases between. CDR3 sequence: CASGGTDTQYF. CDR3 nucleotide sequence: TGTGCCAGCGGGGGGACAGATACGCAGTATTTT. The full variable domain, rest sourced from reference TRBV7-6 and TRBJ2-3, is GAGVSQSPRYKVTKRGQDVALRCDPISGHVSLYWYRQALGQGPEFLTYFNYEAQQDKSGLPNDRFSAERPEGSISTLTIQRTEQRDSAMYRCASGGTDTQYFGPGTRLTVL.

V gene TRBV6-5 combines with J gene TRBJ1-2; tentatively, D is TRBD1 (5 bases). V was shortened by 6 bases and J by 4 bases, with 15 bases between the two germline ends. The CDR3 covers 14 residues. Germline CDR1 MNHEY, CDR2 SVGAGI. CDR3 in DNA: TGTGCCAGCAGCCCCCCTGGAGGGGCCTATGGCTACACCTTC. This codes for CASSPPGGAYGYTF.

The rearrangement uses TRBV11-2 and TRBJ2-5; no clear D gene. The length of the CDR3 is 13 residues. From germline, CDR1 is SGHAT and CDR2 FQNNGV. Between the trimmed V and J ends, which lost 5 bases and 0 bases, there was a span of 7 bases. CDR3 amino acids: CASSLKYQETQYF. Here the CDR3 DNA reads TGTGCCAGCAGCCTAAAGTACCAAGAGACCCAGTACTTC.

This chain joins TRBV7-6 and TRBJ2-5; D call uncertain. V was clipped by 5 bases and J by 1 base, with 8 bases between them. This CDR3 region has 13 residues. CDR1 and CDR2 from the germline V gene are SGHVS and FNYEAQ. The CDR3 loop is CASSQRGQETQYF. The CDR3 DNA reads as TGTGCCAGCAGCCAGCGAGGCCAAGAGACCCAGTACTTC. The full variable domain, in which reference TRBV7-6 and TRBJ2-5 provide the parts outside the CDR3, is GAGVSQSPRYKVTKRGQDVALRCDPISGHVSLYWYRQALGQGPEFLTYFNYEAQQDKSGLPNDRFSAERPEGSISTLTIQRTEQRDSAMYRCASSQRGQETQYFGPGTRLLVL.

V is TRBV4-3 and J is TRBJ2-6; maybe TRBD2 (6 bases). The V and J ends lost 1 base and 1 base respectively, with 14 bases between them. Germline V lookup: CDR1 LGHNA, CDR2 YSLEER. The CDR3 sequence is 18 residues long. The CDR3, as DNA: TGCGCCAGCAGCCAAGCCGGGAGAAGCTCTTCTGGGGCCAACGTCCTGACTTTC. It encodes CASSQAGRSSSGANVLTF.

The rearrangement joins TRBV4-3 to TRBJ2-1; no clear D. The V gene lost 4 bases and the J gene lost 0 bases, with 13 bases spanning the gap. Germline V gives CDR1 LGHNA, CDR2 YSLEER. The CDR3 extends over 16 amino acids. The CDR3 DNA sequence: TGCGCCAGCAGCCGCGGAGCAGCTCGCTCCTACAATGAGCAGTTCTTC. The encoded protein is CASSRGAARSYNEQFF.

V gene TRBV4-3 combines with J gene TRBJ2-3; 8 bases map to TRBD1. This CDR3 comprises 14 residues. Trimming removed 4 bases from V and 1 base from J; junction bases left unmatched: 1. Germline V gene sequence: CDR1 LGHNA, CDR2 YSLEER. This CDR3 reads CASSRGQGTDTQYF. The CDR3 nucleotides are TGCGCCAGCAGCCGGGGACAGGGCACAGATACGCAGTATTTT.

The V gene is TRBV5-8, the J gene TRBJ1-1; D is perhaps TRBD1 (6 bases). V was clipped by 9 bases and J by 0 bases, with 21 bases between them. This CDR3 region has 16 residues. Germline V gene sequence: CDR1 SGHTS, CDR2 YDEGEE. The CDR3 spells CATPRQGPFLNTEAFF. As DNA, the CDR3 is TGTGCCACCCCGAGGCAGGGGCCTTTCCTGAACACTGAAGCTTTCTTT. Variable domain in full (rest from reference TRBV5-8 and TRBJ1-1): EAGVTQSPTHLIKTRGQQATLRCSPISGHTSVYWYQQALGLGLQFLLWYDEGEERNRGNFPPRFSGRQFPNYSSELNVNALELEDSALYLCATPRQGPFLNTEAFFGQGTRLTVV.

V is TRBV11-2 and J is TRBJ2-7; D ambiguous. Germline V gene sequence: CDR1 SGHAT, CDR2 FQNNGV. The CDR3 consists of 11 residues. V was clipped by 3 bases and J by 8 bases, with 8 bases between them. The CDR3 DNA follows: TGTGCCAGCAGCTTTGCGGATAAGCAGTACTTC. Translation: CASSFADKQYF.

The rearrangement joins TRBV27 to TRBJ2-7, with 7 bases matching TRBD2. Per germline, CDR1 MNHEY and CDR2 SMNVEV (reference sequence). The CDR3 totals 12 residues. Trimming cost V 6 bases and J 6 bases; bases outside gene matches: 5. CDR3 amino acids: CASRTGLGEQYF. CDR3 sequence (DNA): TGTGCCAGCAGGACTGGACTAGGCGAGCAGTACTTC.

The CDR3 sequence: CASSLHPANYGYTF. The CDR3 nucleotides read TGTGCCAGCAGTTTACACCCAGCTAACTATGGCTACACCTTC. The chain recombines TRBV27 with TRBJ1-2; D remains unclear. V lost 2 bases and J lost 0, with 7 bases in between. The CDR3 is 14 amino acids. The V gene's germline CDR1 is MNHEY and CDR2 SMNVEV (reference sequence).

The chain recombines TRBV9 with TRBJ1-6, with a tentative D call TRBD1 (6 bases). CDR1 and CDR2 (germline): SGDLS, YYNGEE. V dropped 0 bases and J dropped 9 bases, with 16 bases sitting between them. CDR3 length equals 16 residues. The CDR3 is CASSVGSTGMGSPLHF. CDR3 nucleotide sequence: TGTGCCAGCAGCGTAGGAAGTACAGGGATGGGTTCACCCCTCCACTTT.

The rearrangement links TRBV27 to TRBJ2-3; D is unresolved. The CDR3 contains 15 residues. Trimming removed 6 bases from V and 2 bases from J, with 15 bases in between. Germline-derived CDR1 and CDR2 are MNHEY and SMNVEV (reference sequence). DNA for the CDR3: TGTGCCAGCAGACTACATAGCCGCTCCACAGATACGCAGTATTTT. Translating it yields CASRLHSRSTDTQYF.

The rearrangement links TRBV28 to TRBJ1-2; D not resolved. The CDR3 extends over 13 amino acids. The germline CDR1 and CDR2 sequences are MDHEN and SYDVKM. V was trimmed by 4 bases and J by 4 bases, leaving 10 bases between them. The CDR3 sequence is CASSSRLTYGYTF. CDR3 in DNA: TGTGCCAGCAGTTCCCGACTAACCTATGGCTACACCTTC.

The chain links TRBV7-9 to TRBJ2-5; 9 positions agree with TRBD1. The better agreement between TRBJ2-7 and the DNA end casts doubt on the J call. The CDR3 loop spans 17 amino acids. Germline CDR1 SEHNR, CDR2 FQNEAQ (reference sequence). CDR3 sequence reads: CASSPEGTGPQDYEQYF. The CDR3 DNA reads TGTGCCAGCAGCCCGGAGGGGACAGGGCCCCAGGACTACGAGCAGTACTTC.